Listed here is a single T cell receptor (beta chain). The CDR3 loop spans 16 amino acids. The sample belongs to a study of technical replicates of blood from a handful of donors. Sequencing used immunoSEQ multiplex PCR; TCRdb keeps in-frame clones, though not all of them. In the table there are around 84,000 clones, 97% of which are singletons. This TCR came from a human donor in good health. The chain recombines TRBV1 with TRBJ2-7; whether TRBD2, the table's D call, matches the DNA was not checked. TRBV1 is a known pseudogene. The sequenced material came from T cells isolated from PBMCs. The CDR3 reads CTSSQDIRRRSYEQYF. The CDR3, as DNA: TGCACCAGCAGCCAAGATATTCGGCGGAGGAGCTACGAGCAGTACTTC.